This TCR beta chain was obtained from a study of Graves' ophthalmopathy and Graves' hyperthyroidism. Study context: No treatment had been given when peripheral blood was collected at initial diagnosis.

The authors amplified TCR beta CDR3 regions, and they did so from RNA transcripts for repertoire sequencing. HTBI primers were used in a first-round RT-PCR, which preceded a second-round multiplex PCR. Via MiXCR, TCRdb re-called the multiplex PCR reads, giving one row per CDR3 protein. The profile covers roughly 350,000 distinct CDR3 sequences, with approximately 18% appearing a single time and roughly 2.4% taken by the ten largest. At least ten counts were recorded for this clonotype. The sample was peripheral blood. The TCR comes from an adult woman with stable Graves' hyperthyroidism.

CDR3 nucleotides: TGTGCCAGCACACTCAGAAAACAAGAGACCCAGTACTTC. Translated: CASTLRKQETQYF. This sequence joins TRBV6-2 or TRBV6-3 and TRBJ2-5, with D unresolved. Germline CDR1 and CDR2: MNHEY and SVGEGT. The V and J ends lost 7 bases and 2 bases respectively, with 11 bases between them. The CDR3 runs to 13 residues.